This is a list of T cell receptor beta chains from one sample in a study of cytomegalovirus exposure and HLA in healthy donors. The protocol was immunoSEQ multiplex PCR, while the TCRdb copy is restricted to in-frame clones and leaves out a portion. The table lists about 150,000 clones, around 66% of them singletons. What was sequenced was PBMCs. All receptors derive from a woman aged 60-70 years in good health and CMV-seronegative. Each CDR3 is given with its conserved first and last residue. The D gene is left open where the match is weak. A row's size may be missing; if present it is once, few, many or a size class.

TRBV10-3	16	once	TRBJ2-4	TRBD1	TGTGCCATCAGTGGGACGGACAGGGGGCCTCAAAACATTCAGTACTTC	CAISGTDRGPQNIQYF
TRBV7-9	15	once	TRBJ2-5	TRBD1	TGTGCCAGCAGCGGAGGACAGGGGGCGGATGAGACCCAGTACTTC	CASSGGQGADETQYF
TRBV9	14	once	TRBJ2-7	-	TGTGCCAGCAGCGTACGTCCGAGCTCCTACGAGCAGTACTTC	CASSVRPSSYEQYF
TRBV7-9	15	-	TRBJ1-2	TRBD1	TGTTCCAGCAGGGCTCCCGGGACAGGGTCCTATGGCTACACCTTC	CSSRAPGTGSYGYTF
TRBV27	13	-	TRBJ1-1	TRBD1	TGTGCCAGCAGTTTAACAGGGGAAACTGAAGCTTTCTTT	CASSLTGETEAFF
TRBV5-1	15	few	TRBJ2-5	-	TGCGCCAGCAGCTTGGTACCGGCCATCGGGGAGACCCAGTACTTC	CASSLVPAIGETQYF
TRBV11-2	14	-	TRBJ2-3	-	TGTGCCAGCAGCAGAGTGGTTAGTGCAGATACGCAGTATTTT	CASSRVVSADTQYF
TRBV28	13	-	TRBJ2-5	TRBD2	TGTGCCAGCACCCAAGGGAGGGGAGAGACCCAGTACTTC	CASTQGRGETQYF
TRBV7-8	15	few	TRBJ2-1	TRBD2	TGTGCCAGCAGCTTAGGGACTAGCGGAGACAATGAGCAGTTCTTC	CASSLGTSGDNEQFF
TRBV27	15	-	TRBJ1-2	-	TGTACCAGCAGTCCGTGGGGGGGTGCGCGCTATGGCTACACCTTC	CTSSPWGGARYGYTF